This TCR beta chain comes out of a study of blood T cell repertoires in COVID-19. Generated by immunoSEQ multiplex PCR, the TCRdb table keeps only in-frame clones and is missing some. The table has roughly 270,000 clones, about four fifths seen once. Someone with COVID-19 had been met by exposed participants within 2 weeks before study entry. Germline CDR1 and CDR2: MGHRA and YSYEKL. The CDR3 length is 17 residues. V dropped 0 bases and J dropped 6; count of bases not matched to a gene: 11. The sample taken for sequencing was PBMCs or T cells enriched from blood (not recorded which). The sequence was collected from a man aged 35 to 55 who had been exposed to COVID-19. This rearrangement joins TRBV4-1 to TRBJ2-3, with TRBD1 identical over 8 bases. This CDR3 reads CASSQDRMDRATDTQYF. In nucleotides, the CDR3 is TGCGCCAGCAGCCAAGATCGGATGGACAGGGCTACTGATACGCAGTATTTT.